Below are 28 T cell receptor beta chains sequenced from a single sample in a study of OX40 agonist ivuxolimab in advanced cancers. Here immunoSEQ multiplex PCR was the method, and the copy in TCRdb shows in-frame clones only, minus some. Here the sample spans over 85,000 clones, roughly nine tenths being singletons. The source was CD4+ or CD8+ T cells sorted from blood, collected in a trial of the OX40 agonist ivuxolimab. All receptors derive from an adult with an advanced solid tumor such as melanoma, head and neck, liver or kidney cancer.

The CDR3 here is CASSQRLTEGSYEQYF. The CDR3 DNA is TGCGCCAGCAGCCAGCGCCTGACGGAAGGGTCCTACGAGCAGTACTTC. The rearrangement links TRBV5-1 to TRBJ2-7; the D is unclear. Trimming stripped 4 bases from V and 1 base from J, with 18 bases between. This CDR3 has 16 residues. Germline values: CDR1 SGHRS, CDR2 YFSETQ.

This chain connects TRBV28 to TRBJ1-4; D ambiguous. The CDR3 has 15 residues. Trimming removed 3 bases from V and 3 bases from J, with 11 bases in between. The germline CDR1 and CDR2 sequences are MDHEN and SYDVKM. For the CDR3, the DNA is TGTGCCAGCAGTTTGGGAGGGCAGTCTAATGAAAAACTGTTTTTT. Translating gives CASSLGGQSNEKLFF. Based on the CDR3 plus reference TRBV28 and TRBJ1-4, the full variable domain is DVKVTQSSRYLVKRTGEKVFLECVQDMDHENMFWYRQDPGLGLRLIYFSYDVKMKEKGDIPEGYSVSREKKERFSLILESASTNQTSMYLCASSLGGQSNEKLFFGSGTQLSVL.

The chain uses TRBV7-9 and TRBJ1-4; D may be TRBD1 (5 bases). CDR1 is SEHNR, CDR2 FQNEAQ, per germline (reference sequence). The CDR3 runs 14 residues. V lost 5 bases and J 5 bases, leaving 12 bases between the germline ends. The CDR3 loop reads CASSRGTENEKLFF. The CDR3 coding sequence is TGTGCCAGCAGCCGCGGGACCGAGAATGAAAAACTGTTTTTT.

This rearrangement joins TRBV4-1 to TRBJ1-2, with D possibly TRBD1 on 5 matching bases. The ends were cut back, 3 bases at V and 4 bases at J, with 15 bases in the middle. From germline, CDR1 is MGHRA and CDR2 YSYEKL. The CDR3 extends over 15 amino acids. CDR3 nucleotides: TGCGCCAGCAGCCAGAAGGGTAGGAGGGGCTATGGCTACACCTTC. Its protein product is CASSQKGRRGYGYTF.

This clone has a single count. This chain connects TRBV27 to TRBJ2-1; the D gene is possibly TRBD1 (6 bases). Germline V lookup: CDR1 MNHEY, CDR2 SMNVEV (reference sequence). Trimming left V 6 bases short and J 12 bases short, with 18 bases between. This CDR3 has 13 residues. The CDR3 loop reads CASRPDRTYGQFF. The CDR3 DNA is TGTGCCAGCAGGCCGGACAGAACCTACGGGCAGTTCTTC.

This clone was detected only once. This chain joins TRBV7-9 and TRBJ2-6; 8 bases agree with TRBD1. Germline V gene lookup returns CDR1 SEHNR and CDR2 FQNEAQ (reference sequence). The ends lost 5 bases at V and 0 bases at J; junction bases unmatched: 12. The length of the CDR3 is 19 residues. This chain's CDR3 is CASSARQGFTRSGANVLTF. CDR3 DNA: TGTGCCAGCAGCGCGCGACAGGGGTTCACACGCTCTGGGGCCAACGTCCTGACTTTC.

The CDR3 reads CASSGDLDTLHF. Written as DNA, the CDR3 is TGTGCCAGCAGTGGAGATCTTGACACCCTCCACTTT. This rearrangement joins TRBV25-1 to TRBJ1-6; D call uncertain. From germline, CDR1 is MGHDK and CDR2 SYGVNS. The length of the CDR3 is 12 residues. V gave up 4 bases and J gave up 14 bases, with 12 bases separating them.

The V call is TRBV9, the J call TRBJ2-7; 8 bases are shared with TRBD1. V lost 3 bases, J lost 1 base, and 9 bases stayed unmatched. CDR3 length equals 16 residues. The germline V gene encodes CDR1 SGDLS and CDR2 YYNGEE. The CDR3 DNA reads TGTGCCAGCAGCGCCCGCGACAGGGGAAGATCCTACGAGCAGTACTTC. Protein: CASSARDRGRSYEQYF.

The CDR3 spells CASSPPEGGVAGYTF. For the CDR3, the DNA is TGTGCCAGCTCACCACCTGAAGGGGGGGTCGCTGGCTACACCTTC. V usage is TRBV18 and J usage is TRBJ1-2; D may be TRBD1 (6 bases). This CDR3 is built from 15 residues. Germline-derived CDR1 and CDR2 are KGHSH and LQKENI. Trimming pared 0 bases from V and 7 bases from J, leaving 15 bases between.

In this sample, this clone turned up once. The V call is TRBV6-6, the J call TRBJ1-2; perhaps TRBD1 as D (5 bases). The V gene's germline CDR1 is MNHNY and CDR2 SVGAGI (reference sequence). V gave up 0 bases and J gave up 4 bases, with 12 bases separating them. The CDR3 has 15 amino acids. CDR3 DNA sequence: TGTGCCAGCAGTTACTCGGGGGAGAACAGCTATGGCTACACCTTC. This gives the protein CASSYSGENSYGYTF.

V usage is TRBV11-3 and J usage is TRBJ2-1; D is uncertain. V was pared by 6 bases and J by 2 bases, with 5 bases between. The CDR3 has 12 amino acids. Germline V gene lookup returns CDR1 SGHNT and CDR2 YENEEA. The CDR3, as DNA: TGTGCCAGCAGTTTCACCTACAATGAGCAGTTCTTC. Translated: CASSFTYNEQFF.

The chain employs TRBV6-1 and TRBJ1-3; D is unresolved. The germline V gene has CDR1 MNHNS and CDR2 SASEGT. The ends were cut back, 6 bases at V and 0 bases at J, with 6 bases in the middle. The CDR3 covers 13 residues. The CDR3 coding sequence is TGTGCCAGCAGAACAGACTCTGGAAACACCATATATTTT. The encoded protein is CASRTDSGNTIYF.

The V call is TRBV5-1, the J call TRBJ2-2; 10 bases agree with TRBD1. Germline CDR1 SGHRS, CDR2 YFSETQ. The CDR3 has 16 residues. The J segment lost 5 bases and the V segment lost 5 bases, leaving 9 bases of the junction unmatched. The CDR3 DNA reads TGCGCCAGCAGGTCCGACAGGGGGCAGGAGACCGGGGAGCTGTTTTTT. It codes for CASRSDRGQETGELFF.

The CDR3 sequence: CASSRQGLAFF. As DNA, the CDR3 is TGTGCCAGCAGTCGACAGGGACTCGCTTTCTTT. V gene TRBV28 combines with J gene TRBJ1-1, with TRBD1 matching over 7 bases. The CDR3 is 11 amino acids. CDR1 MDHEN and CDR2 SYDVKM come from the germline V gene. The V segment lost 5 bases and the J segment 11 bases; nucleotides outside the gene matches: 5.

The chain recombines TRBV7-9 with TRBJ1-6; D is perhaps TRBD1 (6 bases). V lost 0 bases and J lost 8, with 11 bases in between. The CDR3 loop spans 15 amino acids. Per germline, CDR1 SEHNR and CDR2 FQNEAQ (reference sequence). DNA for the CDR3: TGTGCCAGCAGCTTAGCCGGACAGTTATATTCACCCCTCCACTTT. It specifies CASSLAGQLYSPLHF.

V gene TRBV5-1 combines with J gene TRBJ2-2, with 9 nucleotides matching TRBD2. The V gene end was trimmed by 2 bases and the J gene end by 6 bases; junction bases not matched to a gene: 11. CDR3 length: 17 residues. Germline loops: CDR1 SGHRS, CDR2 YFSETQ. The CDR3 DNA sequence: TGCGCCAGCAGCTTTACGACTAGCGGTACAGAGGCCGGGGAGCTGTTTTTT. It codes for CASSFTTSGTEAGELFF.

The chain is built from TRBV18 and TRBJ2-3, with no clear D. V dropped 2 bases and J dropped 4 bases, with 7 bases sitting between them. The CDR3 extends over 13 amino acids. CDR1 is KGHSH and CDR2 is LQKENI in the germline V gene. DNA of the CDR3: TGTGCCAGCTCACCAGGGAAGGCAGATACGCAGTATTTT. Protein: CASSPGKADTQYF.

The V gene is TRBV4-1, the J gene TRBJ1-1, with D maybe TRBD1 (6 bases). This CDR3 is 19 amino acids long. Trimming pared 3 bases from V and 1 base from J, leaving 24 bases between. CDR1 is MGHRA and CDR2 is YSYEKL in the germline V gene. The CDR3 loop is CASSQLLPGRGGRNTEAFF. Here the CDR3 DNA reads TGCGCCAGCAGCCAGTTATTACCGGGTCGCGGGGGCAGGAACACTGAAGCTTTCTTT.

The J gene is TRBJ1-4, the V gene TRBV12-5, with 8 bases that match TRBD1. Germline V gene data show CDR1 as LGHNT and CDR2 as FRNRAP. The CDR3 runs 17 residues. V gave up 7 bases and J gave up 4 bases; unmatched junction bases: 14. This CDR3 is CASALGQGALLNEKLFF. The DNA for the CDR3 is TGTGCTAGTGCCTTGGGGCAGGGGGCTCTCCTTAATGAAAAACTGTTTTTT.

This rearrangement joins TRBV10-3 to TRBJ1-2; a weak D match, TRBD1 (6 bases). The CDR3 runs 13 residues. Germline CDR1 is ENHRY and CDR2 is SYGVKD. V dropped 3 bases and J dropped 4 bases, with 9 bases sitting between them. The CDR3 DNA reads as TGTGCCATCAGTGAACGGGGGGCCTATGGCTACACCTTC. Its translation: CAISERGAYGYTF.

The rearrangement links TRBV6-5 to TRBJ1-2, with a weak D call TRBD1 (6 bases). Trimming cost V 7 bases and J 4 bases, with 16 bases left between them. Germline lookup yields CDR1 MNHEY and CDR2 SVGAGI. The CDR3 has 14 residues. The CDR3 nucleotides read TGTGCCAGCAAGCCCGTGGACAGAAGCTATGGCTACACCTTC. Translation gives CASKPVDRSYGYTF.

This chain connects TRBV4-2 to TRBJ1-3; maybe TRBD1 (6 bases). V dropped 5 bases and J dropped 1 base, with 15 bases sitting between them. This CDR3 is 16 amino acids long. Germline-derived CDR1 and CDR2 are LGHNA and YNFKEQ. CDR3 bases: TGTGCCAGCAGCGCGGACCCAGGGGTTTCTGGAAACACCATATATTTT. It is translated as CASSADPGVSGNTIYF.

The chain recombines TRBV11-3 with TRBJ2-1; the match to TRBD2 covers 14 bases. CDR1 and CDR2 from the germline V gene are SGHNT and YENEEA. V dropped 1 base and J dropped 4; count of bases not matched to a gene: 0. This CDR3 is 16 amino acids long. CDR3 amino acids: CASSLGLAGGYNEQFF. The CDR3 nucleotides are TGTGCCAGCAGCTTAGGACTAGCGGGGGGGTACAATGAGCAGTTCTTC.

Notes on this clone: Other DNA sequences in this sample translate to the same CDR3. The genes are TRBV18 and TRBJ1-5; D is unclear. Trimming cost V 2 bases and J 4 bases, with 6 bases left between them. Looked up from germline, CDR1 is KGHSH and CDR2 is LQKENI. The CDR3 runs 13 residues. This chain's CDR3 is CASSPGGNQPQHF. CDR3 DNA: TGTGCCAGCTCACCAGGTGGTAATCAGCCCCAGCATTTT.

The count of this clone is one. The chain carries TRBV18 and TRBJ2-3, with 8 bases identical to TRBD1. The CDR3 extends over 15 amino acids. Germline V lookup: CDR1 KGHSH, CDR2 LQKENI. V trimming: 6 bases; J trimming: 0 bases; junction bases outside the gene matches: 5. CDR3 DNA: TGTGCCAGCTCGCCTCGGACAGGGAGCACAGATACGCAGTATTTT. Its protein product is CASSPRTGSTDTQYF.

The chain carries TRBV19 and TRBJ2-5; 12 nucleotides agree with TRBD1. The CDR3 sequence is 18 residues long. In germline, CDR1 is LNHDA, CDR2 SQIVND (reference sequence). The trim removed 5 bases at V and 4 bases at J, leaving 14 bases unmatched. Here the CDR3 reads CASSPRGQGAIARETQYF. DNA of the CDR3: TGTGCCAGTAGTCCTCGGGGACAGGGGGCGATCGCGCGAGAGACCCAGTACTTC.

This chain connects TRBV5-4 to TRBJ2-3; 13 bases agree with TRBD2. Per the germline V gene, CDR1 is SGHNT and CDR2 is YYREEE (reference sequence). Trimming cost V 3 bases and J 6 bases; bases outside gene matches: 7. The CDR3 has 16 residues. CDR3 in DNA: TGTGCCAGCAGCTCTACTTTGACTAGCGGGAGGGATACGCAGTATTTT. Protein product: CASSSTLTSGRDTQYF.

The chain's CDR3 is CASSPAGDTDTQYF. As DNA, the CDR3 is TGTGCCAGCAGCCCAGCGGGGGACACAGATACGCAGTATTTT. This chain links TRBV28 with TRBJ2-3, with 8 bases lining up with TRBD2. Trimming took 6 bases from V and 2 from J; bases not matched to a gene: 4. Germline-derived CDR1 and CDR2 are MDHEN and SYDVKM. This CDR3 is built from 14 residues.